A single sample is the source of the 12 T cell receptor beta chains below, sequenced in a study of shared clonotypes between healthy human individuals. Here immunoSEQ multiplex PCR was the method, and the copy in TCRdb shows in-frame clones only, minus some. The profile covers hundreds of thousands of clones, with roughly 70% appearing a single time and 1.5% to 2% taken by the ten largest. Sample: memory CD4+ T cells sorted from blood. Specified subset: CD45RA-negative fraction. Every receptor here comes from a woman aged 25 to 39 in good health.

V is TRBV6-5 and J is TRBJ1-1; 7 bases fit TRBD1. CDR1 and CDR2 (germline): MNHEY, SVGAGI. CDR3 size: 14 residues. The ends lost 6 bases at V and 1 base at J; junction bases unmatched: 5. CDR3 loop: CASRPGQTNTEAFF. In DNA form, the CDR3 reads TGTGCCAGCAGACCGGGACAGACGAACACTGAAGCTTTCTTT.

The chain links TRBV30 to TRBJ1-2, with D perhaps matching TRBD1 (6 bases). Germline CDR1 is GTSNPN and CDR2 is SVGIG (reference sequence). V lost 3 bases to trimming and J lost 5 bases, with 22 bases between them. The CDR3 sequence is 16 residues long. CDR3 coding DNA: TGTGCCTGGAGCGCAAAGGAGTCCGGGACACATTATGGCTACACCTTC. This encodes CAWSAKESGTHYGYTF.

This chain uses TRBV7-2 with TRBJ2-7; 9 bases are shared with TRBD2. This CDR3 region has 19 residues. Trimming at V came to 3 bases and at J to 4 bases, leaving 19 bases not matched to a gene. CDR1 and CDR2 (germline): SGHTA, FQGNSA. CDR3 in DNA: TGTGCCAGCAGCTTGTCCCCTGTGGTGGGAGTAGCGGGAGCATACGAGCAGTACTTC. Protein sequence: CASSLSPVVGVAGAYEQYF.

This clone has just one count. Germline and junction disagree at one end, which may indicate a read error. V gene TRBV5-4 combines with J gene TRBJ2-6; D possibly corresponds to TRBD2 (5 bases). The V gene's germline CDR1 is SGHNT and CDR2 YYREEE (reference sequence). CDR3 length: 15 residues. CDR3 nucleotides: TGTGCCAGCAGCTTGGCGGACTCTGGAGCCAACGTCCTGACTTTC. This codes for CASSLADSGANVLTF.

Turning to this clone: Other DNA sequences within the sample encode an identical CDR3. The chain combines TRBV5-1 with TRBJ2-1; the D call may be TRBD1 or TRBD2 (5 bases each). The germline V gene has CDR1 SGHRS and CDR2 YFSETQ. Between the trimmed V and J ends, which lost 1 base and 3 bases, there was a span of 11 bases. This CDR3 has 15 residues. CDR3 sequence (DNA): TGCGCCAGCAGCTTGTCGTCAGGGAGCTACAATGAGCAGTTCTTC. It translates to CASSLSSGSYNEQFF. The full variable domain, its missing parts supplied by reference TRBV5-1 and TRBJ2-1, is KAGVTQTPRYLIKTRGQQVTLSCSPISGHRSVSWYQQTPGQGLQFLFEYFSETQRNKGNFPGRFSGRQFSNSRSEMNVSTLELGDSALYLCASSLSSGSYNEQFFGPGTRLTVL.

The chain links TRBV5-4 to TRBJ2-5; D may be TRBD1 (5 bases). This CDR3 region has 13 residues. The V and J ends lost 5 bases and 3 bases respectively, with 11 bases between them. Per the germline V gene, CDR1 is SGHNT and CDR2 is YYREEE (reference sequence). CDR3 loop: CASRRQTEETQYF. For the CDR3, the DNA is TGTGCCAGCAGGAGACAGACCGAAGAGACCCAGTACTTC.

The V and J genes are TRBV4-1 and TRBJ2-1; TRBD2 agrees at 10 bases. The CDR3 has 16 residues. Germline lookup yields CDR1 MGHRA and CDR2 YSYEKL. The V gene end was trimmed by 1 base and the J gene end by 2 bases; junction bases not matched to a gene: 2. DNA for the CDR3: TGCGCCAGCAGCCAAGGTACTAGCGGGGCCTACAATGAGCAGTTCTTC. Its protein is CASSQGTSGAYNEQFF.

This clone was detected ten times or more. The chain carries TRBV7-2 and TRBJ1-1; D possibly corresponds to TRBD1 (5 bases). V lost 10 bases, J lost 1 base, and 13 bases lay in between. The CDR3 is 13 amino acids. The germline gives CDR1 SGHTA, CDR2 FQGNSA. CDR3 nucleotides: TGTGCCACGGGCGTGACAGCGAACACTGAAGCTTTCTTT. Translated: CATGVTANTEAFF.

The chain joins TRBV19 to TRBJ1-3; maybe TRBD1 (5 bases). Germline V gives CDR1 LNHDA, CDR2 SQIVND (reference sequence). The ends were cut back, 5 bases at V and 1 base at J, with 12 bases in the middle. This CDR3 spans 15 amino acids. CDR3 in DNA: TGTGCCAGTAGTTTACAGGCTCGGTCTGGAAACACCATATATTTT. Protein product: CASSLQARSGNTIYF. Combining the CDR3 with reference TRBV19 and TRBJ1-3 gives the whole variable domain DGGITQSPKYLFRKEGQNVTLSCEQNLNHDAMYWYRQDPGQGLRLIYYSQIVNDFQKGDIAEGYSVSREKKESFPLTVTSAQKNPTAFYLCASSLQARSGNTIYFGEGSWLTVV.

V usage is TRBV7-9 and J usage is TRBJ2-3; the D is unclear. Trimming took 1 base from V and 4 from J, leaving 9 bases between them. The germline CDR1 and CDR2 sequences are SEHNR and FQNEAQ (reference sequence). The CDR3 consists of 14 residues. The CDR3 here is CASSLEGFADTQYF. The CDR3 DNA is TGTGCCAGCAGCTTAGAAGGTTTTGCAGATACGCAGTATTTT.

The CDR3 DNA reads as TGTGCCAGCAGTCGGAGTGTTTCGGTGTACGAGCAGTACTTC. It encodes CASSRSVSVYEQYF. This chain joins TRBV11-2 and TRBJ2-7; D remains unclear. V gave up 6 bases and J gave up 4 bases, with 16 bases separating them. The CDR3 length is 14 residues. Germline V gene sequence: CDR1 SGHAT, CDR2 FQNNGV.

The chain combines TRBV2 with TRBJ2-5; the match to TRBD2 covers 11 bases. CDR3 size: 16 residues. The germline CDR1 and CDR2 sequences are SNHLY and FYNNEI. The trim removed 7 bases at V and 4 bases at J, leaving 11 bases unmatched. Written as DNA, the CDR3 is TGTGCCAGCACTGGGACTAGCGGCGGTTTCGGAGAGACCCAGTACTTC. Protein: CASTGTSGGFGETQYF.